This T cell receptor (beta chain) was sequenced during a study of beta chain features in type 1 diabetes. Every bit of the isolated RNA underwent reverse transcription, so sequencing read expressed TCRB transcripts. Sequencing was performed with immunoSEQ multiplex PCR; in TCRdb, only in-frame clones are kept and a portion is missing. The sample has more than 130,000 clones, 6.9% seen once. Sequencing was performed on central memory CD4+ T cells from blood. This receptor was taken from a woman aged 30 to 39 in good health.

This CDR3 is CASRADQETQYF. The CDR3 bases are TGTGCCAGCAGGGCGGACCAAGAGACCCAGTACTTC. The rearrangement joins TRBV7-9 to TRBJ2-5; D is unclear. This CDR3 contains 12 residues. Germline assignment: CDR1 SEHNR and CDR2 FQNEAQ (reference sequence). Deletions cut 6 bases from V and 0 bases from J, with 5 bases between.